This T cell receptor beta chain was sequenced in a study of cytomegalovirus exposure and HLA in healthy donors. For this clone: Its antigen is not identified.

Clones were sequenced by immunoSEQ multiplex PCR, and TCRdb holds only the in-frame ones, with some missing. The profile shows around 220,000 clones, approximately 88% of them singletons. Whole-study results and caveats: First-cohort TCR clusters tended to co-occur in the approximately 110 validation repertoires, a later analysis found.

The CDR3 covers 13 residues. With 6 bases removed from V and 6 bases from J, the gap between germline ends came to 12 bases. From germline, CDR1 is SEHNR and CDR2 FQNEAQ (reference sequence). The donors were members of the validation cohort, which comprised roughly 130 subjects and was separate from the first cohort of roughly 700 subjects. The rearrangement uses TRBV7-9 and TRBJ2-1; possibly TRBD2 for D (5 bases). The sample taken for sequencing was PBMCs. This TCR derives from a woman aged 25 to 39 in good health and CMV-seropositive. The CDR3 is CASSPGLFNEQFF. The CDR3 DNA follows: TGTGCCAGCAGTCCTGGACTGTTCAATGAGCAGTTCTTC.